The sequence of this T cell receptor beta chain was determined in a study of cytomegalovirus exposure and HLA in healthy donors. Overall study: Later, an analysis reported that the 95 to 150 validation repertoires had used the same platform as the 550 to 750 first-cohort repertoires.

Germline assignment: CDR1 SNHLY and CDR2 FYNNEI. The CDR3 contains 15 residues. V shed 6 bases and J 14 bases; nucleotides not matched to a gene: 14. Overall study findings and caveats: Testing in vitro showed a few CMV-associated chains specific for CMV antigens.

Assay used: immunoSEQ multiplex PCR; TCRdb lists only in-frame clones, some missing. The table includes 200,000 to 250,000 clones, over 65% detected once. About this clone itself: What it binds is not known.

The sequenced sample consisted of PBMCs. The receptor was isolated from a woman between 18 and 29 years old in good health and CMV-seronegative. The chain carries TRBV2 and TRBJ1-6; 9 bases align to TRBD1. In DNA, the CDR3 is TGTGCCAGCAGGGGGGTCCGGGACAGGGAAGTCGCCCTCCACTTT. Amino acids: CASRGVRDREVALHF.